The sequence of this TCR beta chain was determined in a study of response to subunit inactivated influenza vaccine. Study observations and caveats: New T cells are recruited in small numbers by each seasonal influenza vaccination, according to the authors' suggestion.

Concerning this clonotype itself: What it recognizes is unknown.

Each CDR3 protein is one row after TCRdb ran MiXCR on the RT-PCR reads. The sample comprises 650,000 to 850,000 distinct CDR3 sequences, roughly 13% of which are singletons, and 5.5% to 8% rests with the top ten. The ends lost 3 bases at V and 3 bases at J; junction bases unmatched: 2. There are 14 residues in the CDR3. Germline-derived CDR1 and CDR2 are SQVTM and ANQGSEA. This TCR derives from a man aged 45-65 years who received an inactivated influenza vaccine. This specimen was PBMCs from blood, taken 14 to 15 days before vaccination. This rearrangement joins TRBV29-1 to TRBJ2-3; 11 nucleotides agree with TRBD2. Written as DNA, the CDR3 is TGCAGCGTTGACGCTAGCGGGAGGACAGATACGCAGTATTTT. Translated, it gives CSVDASGRTDTQYF.